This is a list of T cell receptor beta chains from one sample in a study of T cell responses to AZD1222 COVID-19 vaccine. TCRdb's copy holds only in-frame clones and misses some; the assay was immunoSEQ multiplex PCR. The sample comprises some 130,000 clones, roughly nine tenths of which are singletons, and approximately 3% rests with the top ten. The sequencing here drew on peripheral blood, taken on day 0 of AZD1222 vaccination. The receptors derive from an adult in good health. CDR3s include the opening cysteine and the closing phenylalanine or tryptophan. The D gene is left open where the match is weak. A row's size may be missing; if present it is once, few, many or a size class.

CDR3 DNA: TGTGCCAGCACCCCAACGACCTTTAATGGAGAGACCCAGTACTTC; CDR3 protein: CASTPTTFNGETQYF; V gene: TRBV6-2/TRBV6-3; J gene: TRBJ2-5; D gene: .; clone size: .
CDR3 DNA: TGTGCTAGTGGTTTGGTTAGAGGGGTTCCCACAGATACGCAGTATTTT; CDR3 protein: CASGLVRGVPTDTQYF; V gene: TRBV12-5; J gene: TRBJ2-3; D gene: .; clone size: .
CDR3 DNA: TGTGCCAGCAGCTTAGGGTCCGCGGGAGGTTCCTACAATGAGCAGTTCTTC; CDR3 protein: CASSLGSAGGSYNEQFF; V gene: TRBV7-9; J gene: TRBJ2-1; D gene: TRBD2; clone size: .
CDR3 DNA: TGTGCCAGCAGCCAAGATCTCACGGGGACCCGTTGCTTC; CDR3 protein: CASSQDLTGTRCF; V gene: TRBV3-1/TRBV3-2; J gene: TRBJ2-7; D gene: .; clone size: .
CDR3 DNA: TGTGCCTGCCACATGGGAGGTTCTGGAAACACCATATATTTT; CDR3 protein: CACHMGGSGNTIYF; V gene: TRBV30; J gene: TRBJ1-3; D gene: .; clone size: few
CDR3 DNA: TGTGCCAGCACCCAGGACAGGGTCCACGAGCAGTACTTC; CDR3 protein: CASTQDRVHEQYF; V gene: TRBV6-5; J gene: TRBJ2-7; D gene: TRBD1; clone size: .
CDR3 DNA: TGTGCCAGCAGCCAGTCGGAGGCTAATCAGCCCCAGCATTTT; CDR3 protein: CASSQSEANQPQHF; V gene: TRBV3-1/TRBV3-2; J gene: TRBJ1-5; D gene: .; clone size: .
CDR3 DNA: TGTGCCAGCAGCTTAGATAGCACACAGGGGGCGAGAGAAAAACTGTTTTTT; CDR3 protein: CASSLDSTQGAREKLFF; V gene: TRBV7-6; J gene: TRBJ1-4; D gene: TRBD1; clone size: .
CDR3 DNA: TGTGCCAGTAGTCCCCGTAACAGGGGAATGAACACTGAAGCTTTCTTT; CDR3 protein: CASSPRNRGMNTEAFF; V gene: TRBV19; J gene: TRBJ1-1; D gene: TRBD1; clone size: .
CDR3 DNA: TGTGCCAGCTCACCGAGGGGAGGTGGGAATCAGCCCCAGCATTTT; CDR3 protein: CASSPRGGGNQPQHF; V gene: TRBV18; J gene: TRBJ1-5; D gene: .; clone size: .
CDR3 DNA: TGTGCCAGCAGCTTAGTACGCGTATACACAGATACGCAGTATTTT; CDR3 protein: CASSLVRVYTDTQYF; V gene: TRBV7-2; J gene: TRBJ2-3; D gene: .; clone size: .
CDR3 DNA: TGTGCCAGCAGCTTGGGCCCCGGGAGGGGGCGATACAATGAGCAGTTCTTC; CDR3 protein: CASSLGPGRGRYNEQFF; V gene: TRBV5-4; J gene: TRBJ2-1; D gene: .; clone size: .
CDR3 DNA: TGTGCCAGCAAAGCGGGAGCGACGGGCGAGCAGTACTTC; CDR3 protein: CASKAGATGEQYF; V gene: TRBV16; J gene: TRBJ2-7; D gene: TRBD2; clone size: .
CDR3 DNA: TGTGCCAGCCCCGGGCCTGGGGACTACAATGAGCAGTTCTTC; CDR3 protein: CASPGPGDYNEQFF; V gene: TRBV7-2; J gene: TRBJ2-1; D gene: .; clone size: .
CDR3 DNA: TGTGCCAGCTCACCTGGCGCCGACGAGCAGTACTTC; CDR3 protein: CASSPGADEQYF; V gene: TRBV18; J gene: TRBJ2-7; D gene: .; clone size: .
CDR3 DNA: TGCAGCGTTGAGATCATGAACACTGAAGCTTTCTTT; CDR3 protein: CSVEIMNTEAFF; V gene: TRBV29-1; J gene: TRBJ1-1; D gene: .; clone size: .
CDR3 DNA: TGTGCCAGCAGTTATCCCCTAGCGGGAGGGGAGCAGTTCTTC; CDR3 protein: CASSYPLAGGEQFF; V gene: TRBV6-5; J gene: TRBJ2-1; D gene: TRBD2; clone size: .
CDR3 DNA: TGTGCCAGCAGCCAAGAGGTGGCATCCTACGAGCAGTACTTC; CDR3 protein: CASSQEVASYEQYF; V gene: TRBV4-2; J gene: TRBJ2-7; D gene: .; clone size: few
CDR3 DNA: TGTGCCAGCAGCCTGACAGGGGAAGCTCAGCCCCAGCATTTT; CDR3 protein: CASSLTGEAQPQHF; V gene: TRBV6-4; J gene: TRBJ1-5; D gene: TRBD1; clone size: .
CDR3 DNA: TGTGCCAGCTCACCATGGGGTGGAACTAGCGGGAGGATCTCCTACGAGCAGTACTTC; CDR3 protein: CASSPWGGTSGRISYEQYF; V gene: TRBV18; J gene: TRBJ2-7; D gene: TRBD2; clone size: .
CDR3 DNA: TGTGCCAGCAGCCCCCCCTCCGGGGCCAATGAGCAGTTCTTC; CDR3 protein: CASSPPSGANEQFF; V gene: TRBV7-8; J gene: TRBJ2-1; D gene: .; clone size: .
CDR3 DNA: TGCGCCAGCAGCCAAGGCGGAGATGCAGGGGGCCTCTCTGGGGCCAACGTCCTGACTTTC; CDR3 protein: CASSQGGDAGGLSGANVLTF; V gene: TRBV4-3; J gene: TRBJ2-6; D gene: TRBD1; clone size: .
CDR3 DNA: TGTGCCAGCAGTTTACATTCGGGGCTGGATGCTTTCTTT; CDR3 protein: CASSLHSGLDAFF; V gene: TRBV27; J gene: TRBJ1-1; D gene: .; clone size: .
CDR3 DNA: TGTGCCAGCAGCCCCACTCCCAATACGCAGTATTTT; CDR3 protein: CASSPTPNTQYF; V gene: TRBV12-3/TRBV12-4; J gene: TRBJ2-3; D gene: .; clone size: .
CDR3 DNA: TGTGCCAGCAGTTTATCCCTCGACAGGAGCTACGAGCAGTACTTC; CDR3 protein: CASSLSLDRSYEQYF; V gene: TRBV27; J gene: TRBJ2-7; D gene: .; clone size: .
CDR3 DNA: TGTGCCAGTAGTGCGCCGGGACAGGGTACCCACGAGCAGTACTTC; CDR3 protein: CASSAPGQGTHEQYF; V gene: TRBV19; J gene: TRBJ2-7; D gene: TRBD1; clone size: few
CDR3 DNA: TGTGCCAGCAGTAAAGCGGGAGGCCCGATTTCCTACGAGCAGTACTTC; CDR3 protein: CASSKAGGPISYEQYF; V gene: TRBV25-1; J gene: TRBJ2-7; D gene: TRBD2; clone size: .
CDR3 DNA: TGTGCCAGCAGCTCCCGACAGGGGGATATATGGGAGACCCAGTACTTC; CDR3 protein: CASSSRQGDIWETQYF; V gene: TRBV11-2; J gene: TRBJ2-5; D gene: TRBD1; clone size: .
CDR3 DNA: TGTGCCAGCAGTCCCACCTTGAGCTCGGGGAACGAAGAGCAGTTCTTC; CDR3 protein: CASSPTLSSGNEEQFF; V gene: TRBV27; J gene: TRBJ2-1; D gene: .; clone size: .
CDR3 DNA: TGTGCCAGCAAGCCAACCGGGACAAATAGCAATCAGCCCCAGCATTTT; CDR3 protein: CASKPTGTNSNQPQHF; V gene: TRBV27; J gene: TRBJ1-5; D gene: .; clone size: .
CDR3 DNA: TGTGCCTGGAGCTTAGGAGGGTACGGTCATGAGCAGTTCTTC; CDR3 protein: CAWSLGGYGHEQFF; V gene: TRBV30; J gene: TRBJ2-1; D gene: .; clone size: .
CDR3 DNA: TGCGCCAGCAGCGGGGGAAGGGTATACACCGGGGAGCTGTTTTTT; CDR3 protein: CASSGGRVYTGELFF; V gene: TRBV5-1; J gene: TRBJ2-2; D gene: .; clone size: .
CDR3 DNA: TGTGCCAGCATAACAGGGTACGCTGAAGCTTTCTTT; CDR3 protein: CASITGYAEAFF; V gene: TRBV2; J gene: TRBJ1-1; D gene: .; clone size: .
CDR3 DNA: TGCGCCAGCAGCCAAGGCACTAGCGGGAGCTCCTACGAGCAGTACTTC; CDR3 protein: CASSQGTSGSSYEQYF; V gene: TRBV4-1; J gene: TRBJ2-7; D gene: TRBD2; clone size: .
CDR3 DNA: TGTGCCAGTAGTATCGGCGGGAACACTGAAGCTTTCTTT; CDR3 protein: CASSIGGNTEAFF; V gene: TRBV19; J gene: TRBJ1-1; D gene: .; clone size: once
CDR3 DNA: TGTGCCAGCAGCTTATGGGGTCTTAATGAAAAACTGTTTTTT; CDR3 protein: CASSLWGLNEKLFF; V gene: TRBV11-2; J gene: TRBJ1-4; D gene: .; clone size: .
CDR3 DNA: TGTGCCAGCAGCTTGGTGGGGTCCAATGAGCAGTTCTTC; CDR3 protein: CASSLVGSNEQFF; V gene: TRBV5-6; J gene: TRBJ2-1; D gene: .; clone size: .
CDR3 DNA: TGCGCCAGCAGTGAGGTGGATGAGCAGTTCTTC; CDR3 protein: CASSEVDEQFF; V gene: TRBV10-2; J gene: TRBJ2-1; D gene: .; clone size: .
CDR3 DNA: TGCGCCAGCAGCACCGGGACAGGGTGGGCCGGGGAGCTGTTTTTT; CDR3 protein: CASSTGTGWAGELFF; V gene: TRBV5-1; J gene: TRBJ2-2; D gene: TRBD1; clone size: .
CDR3 DNA: TGTGCCACCAGCAGAGGGTTCGGGAAGGGAGGCACCGGGGAGCTGTTTTTT; CDR3 protein: CATSRGFGKGGTGELFF; V gene: TRBV15; J gene: TRBJ2-2; D gene: .; clone size: .
CDR3 DNA: TGTGCCAGCAGCTTGGAGGTGTCCATGAACACTGAAGCTTTCTTT; CDR3 protein: CASSLEVSMNTEAFF; V gene: TRBV5-6; J gene: TRBJ1-1; D gene: .; clone size: once
CDR3 DNA: TGTGCCAGCAGCCAAGACAGCTATGGCTACACCTTC; CDR3 protein: CASSQDSYGYTF; V gene: TRBV3-1/TRBV3-2; J gene: TRBJ1-2; D gene: .; clone size: .
CDR3 DNA: TGCAGTGCTCCAGGACAGGGGGGAGCTTTCTTT; CDR3 protein: CSAPGQGGAFF; V gene: TRBV20-1; J gene: TRBJ1-1; D gene: TRBD1; clone size: .
CDR3 DNA: TGTGCCAGCAGTTTCAATCTAGAGGGAAGTCGGGTGCAGTACTTC; CDR3 protein: CASSFNLEGSRVQYF; V gene: TRBV28; J gene: TRBJ2-7; D gene: .; clone size: .
CDR3 DNA: TGTGCCAGCAGCTTAGGAACCAGGGTTTTGACTGAAAAACTGTTTTTT; CDR3 protein: CASSLGTRVLTEKLFF; V gene: TRBV7-9; J gene: TRBJ1-4; D gene: .; clone size: .
CDR3 DNA: TGTGCCAGCAGTAGTTCGATGAACACTGAAGCTTTCTTT; CDR3 protein: CASSSSMNTEAFF; V gene: TRBV2; J gene: TRBJ1-1; D gene: .; clone size: .
CDR3 DNA: TGTGCCAGCAGCAAAGCGGCAGGGAATTTGGAGCAGTACTTC; CDR3 protein: CASSKAAGNLEQYF; V gene: TRBV21-1; J gene: TRBJ2-7; D gene: .; clone size: .
CDR3 DNA: TGTGCCAGCAGCGTACGACTAGGTTCCTACGAGCAGTACTTC; CDR3 protein: CASSVRLGSYEQYF; V gene: TRBV9; J gene: TRBJ2-7; D gene: .; clone size: few
CDR3 DNA: TGTGCCAGCAGCTATTTCGACAGGGACGACACCGGGGAGCTGTTTTTT; CDR3 protein: CASSYFDRDDTGELFF; V gene: TRBV5-6; J gene: TRBJ2-2; D gene: TRBD1; clone size: .
CDR3 DNA: TGTGCCAGCAGTGAAGGATCTGGACAGCTGAATTCACCCCTCCACTTT; CDR3 protein: CASSEGSGQLNSPLHF; V gene: TRBV6-1; J gene: TRBJ1-6; D gene: .; clone size: .
CDR3 DNA: TGTGCCAGCAGGGGGTCGCGCTACGAGCAGTACTTC; CDR3 protein: CASRGSRYEQYF; V gene: TRBV2; J gene: TRBJ2-7; D gene: .; clone size: .
CDR3 DNA: TGTGCCAGCAGCCCGAGCGTGGGGGGTGATGAGCAGTTCTTC; CDR3 protein: CASSPSVGGDEQFF; V gene: TRBV7-6; J gene: TRBJ2-1; D gene: .; clone size: .
CDR3 DNA: TGTGCCAGCAGCCCAAAGGGAGGGGCCAATGAGCAGTTCTTC; CDR3 protein: CASSPKGGANEQFF; V gene: TRBV11-3; J gene: TRBJ2-1; D gene: TRBD2; clone size: .
CDR3 DNA: TGTGCCAGCAGTAGGGCGAAAGAGACCCAGTACTTC; CDR3 protein: CASSRAKETQYF; V gene: TRBV27; J gene: TRBJ2-5; D gene: .; clone size: .
CDR3 DNA: TGTGCCACCAGTGATTTGGACAACAACTATGGCTACACCTTC; CDR3 protein: CATSDLDNNYGYTF; V gene: TRBV24-1; J gene: TRBJ1-2; D gene: .; clone size: .